These T cell receptor beta chains were read from a single sample in a study of T cell changes during pregnancy in multiple sclerosis. The assay was immunoSEQ multiplex PCR, and TCRdb's table has in-frame clones only and misses some. In the table there are some 80,000 clones, roughly 90% of which are singletons. The sequencing here drew on peripheral blood, taken in the first trimester of pregnancy. The source of these receptors is a female donor in good health, enrolled as a control in a pregnancy study. The CDR3 runs from the conserved cysteine through the conserved F or W. The D gene is left open where the match is weak. For some rows the clone size is stated as once, few or many, or as a class when expanded; others skip it.

V gene,J gene,D gene,clone size,CDR3 protein,CDR3 DNA
TRBV7-2,TRBJ1-2,-,once,CASSEPGMAYGYTF,TGTGCCAGCAGCGAGCCGGGGATGGCGTATGGCTACACCTTC
TRBV4-1,TRBJ1-1,-,-,CASSPRVQGATEAFF,TGCGCCAGCAGCCCCAGAGTTCAGGGTGCCACTGAAGCTTTCTTT
TRBV15,TRBJ2-5,-,-,CATSEMAGPQETQYF,TGTGCCACCAGCGAGATGGCGGGACCTCAAGAGACCCAGTACTTC
TRBV15,TRBJ1-4,-,-,CATSNGRGLGEKLFF,TGTGCCACCAGCAACGGAAGGGGACTGGGGGAAAAACTGTTTTTT
TRBV7-2,TRBJ1-1,TRBD1,-,CASSLSPAGQGNTEAFF,TGTGCCAGCAGCTTAAGCCCCGCGGGACAGGGAAACACTGAAGCTTTCTTT
TRBV6-1,TRBJ2-3,TRBD1,-,CASSAADRGGGDTQYF,TGTGCCAGCAGTGCTGCGGACAGGGGGGGTGGAGATACGCAGTATTTT
TRBV9,TRBJ1-3,-,-,CASSAYPGGSGNTIYF,TGTGCCAGCAGCGCGTATCCGGGGGGCTCTGGAAACACCATATATTTT
TRBV2,TRBJ1-1,-,-,CAPRRSSNTEAFF,TGTGCCCCGAGGAGGAGTTCAAACACTGAAGCTTTCTTT
TRBV2,TRBJ1-2,TRBD1,-,CASSAPDRVGGYTF,TGTGCCAGCAGTGCCCCCGACAGGGTCGGTGGCTACACCTTC
TRBV5-4,TRBJ2-6,-,-,CASSPGQYSGANVLTF,TGTGCCAGCAGCCCCGGACAGTACTCTGGGGCCAACGTCCTGACTTTC
TRBV7-8,TRBJ1-1,-,few,CASSPNRFPEAFF,TGTGCCAGCAGCCCCAACAGATTCCCTGAAGCTTTCTTT
TRBV7-9,TRBJ2-3,-,few,CASNDQGPDTQYF,TGTGCCAGCAACGACCAGGGGCCAGATACGCAGTATTTT
TRBV4-2,TRBJ2-3,TRBD2,-,CASSQELAGLDTQYF,TGTGCCAGCAGCCAAGAGCTAGCGGGGCTAGATACGCAGTATTTT
TRBV2,TRBJ2-3,-,-,CASEGWETDTQYF,TGTGCCAGCGAGGGATGGGAAACAGATACGCAGTATTTT
TRBV27,TRBJ2-3,-,-,CASSPGTQYF,TGTGCCAGCAGTCCAGGTACGCAGTATTTT
TRBV19,TRBJ2-7,-,-,CASSIGRGSAYEQYF,TGTGCCAGTAGTATTGGGAGGGGGTCTGCCTACGAGCAGTACTTC
TRBV11-3,TRBJ2-5,TRBD2,-,CASSPGTSGSQETQYF,TGTGCCAGCAGCCCAGGGACTAGCGGGAGTCAAGAGACCCAGTACTTC